These T cell receptor beta chains were read from a single sample in a study of neurological immune-mediated disorders. TCRdb processed the 5' RACE reads anew with MiXCR; each CDR3 protein has one entry. The data contain approximately 60,000 distinct CDR3 sequences, more than 3.5% of them singletons. The sample comprised PBMCs. The source of these receptors is a man between 50 and 59 years old with multiple sclerosis. Each CDR3 is given with its conserved first and last residue. A D gene is named only where the DNA matches it firmly. Clone size is shown for a subset of rows, as once, few, many or a class of expanded clone.

V gene: TRBV7-9
clone size: many
J gene: TRBJ2-7
D gene: -
CDR3 DNA: TGTGCCAGCAGCTGCGGCGACATTCTCTGCGAGCAGTACTTC
CDR3 protein: CASSCGDILCEQYF

V gene: TRBV5-1
clone size: -
J gene: TRBJ2-3
D gene: -
CDR3 DNA: TGCGCCAGCAGCTTGACACCCAGCACAGATACGCAGTATTTT
CDR3 protein: CASSLTPSTDTQYF

V gene: TRBV3-1
clone size: many
J gene: TRBJ2-5
D gene: TRBD2
CDR3 DNA: TGTGCCAGCAGCCAAGATTTCCCTAGCGGGGGGGGAGAGACCCAGTACTTC
CDR3 protein: CASSQDFPSGGGETQYF

V gene: TRBV21-1
clone size: many
J gene: TRBJ2-4
D gene: -
CDR3 DNA: TGTGCCAGCATTCCCAGGGGGCTCCCCGTCTTTCTAGCCAAAAACATTCAGTACTTC
CDR3 protein: CASIPRGLPVFLAKNIQYF

V gene: TRBV18
clone size: many
J gene: TRBJ1-6
D gene: -
CDR3 DNA: TGTGCCAGCTCGCCCGGGGGCCTCTCCTATAATTCACCCCTCCACTTT
CDR3 protein: CASSPGGLSYNSPLHF

V gene: TRBV20-1
clone size: many
J gene: TRBJ2-1
D gene: -
CDR3 DNA: TGCAGTGCTAGGCTGGAGGACAATGAGCAGTTCTTC
CDR3 protein: CSARLEDNEQFF

V gene: TRBV20-1
clone size: many
J gene: TRBJ2-1
D gene: -
CDR3 DNA: TGCAGTGCTAGAGGGCGGGGTGCCTACAATGAGCAGTTCTTC
CDR3 protein: CSARGRGAYNEQFF

V gene: TRBV6-2/TRBV6-3
clone size: many
J gene: TRBJ1-5
D gene: -
CDR3 DNA: TGTGCCAGCCGGCCGGGGCGGTTCCAGGGGTTGAATCAGCCCCAGCATTTT
CDR3 protein: CASRPGRFQGLNQPQHF

V gene: TRBV20-1
clone size: many
J gene: TRBJ1-2
D gene: TRBD1
CDR3 DNA: TGCAGTGCTAGCGCCGGGACAGCCTTGGACTATGGCTACACCTTC
CDR3 protein: CSASAGTALDYGYTF

V gene: TRBV20-1
clone size: -
J gene: TRBJ1-5
D gene: -
CDR3 DNA: TGCAGTGCTAGAGATCAGTTGTCAGGGGAAAATCAGCCCCAGAATTTT
CDR3 protein: CSARDQLSGENQPQNF

V gene: TRBV6-2/TRBV6-3
clone size: many
J gene: TRBJ2-3
D gene: TRBD1
CDR3 DNA: TGTGCCAGCAGGCACAGTTCCGGGACAGGGGGGACAGATACGCAGTATTTT
CDR3 protein: CASRHSSGTGGTDTQYF

V gene: TRBV4-3
clone size: -
J gene: TRBJ2-3
D gene: -
CDR3 DNA: TGCGCCAGCAGCCAAGCACCGACAGAAACAAGCACAGATACGCAGTATTTT
CDR3 protein: CASSQAPTETSTDTQYF

V gene: TRBV12-3/TRBV12-4
clone size: many
J gene: TRBJ1-6
D gene: TRBD1
CDR3 DNA: TGTGCCAGCAGTTTAGTGGGACAGCTCCCTAATTCACCCCTCCACTTT
CDR3 protein: CASSLVGQLPNSPLHF

V gene: TRBV6-5
clone size: many
J gene: TRBJ1-2
D gene: -
CDR3 DNA: TGTGCCAGCAGTCCGGGGAACTATGGCTACACCTTC
CDR3 protein: CASSPGNYGYTF

V gene: TRBV6-5
clone size: many
J gene: TRBJ2-2
D gene: TRBD1
CDR3 DNA: TGTGCCAGCAGTTACCGAACGGACAGGGGAGGACCCGGGGAGCTGTTTTTT
CDR3 protein: CASSYRTDRGGPGELFF

V gene: TRBV4-1
clone size: many
J gene: TRBJ1-1
D gene: TRBD1
CDR3 DNA: TGCGCCAGCAGCCATAGACAGGGACCCGAAGCTTTCTTT
CDR3 protein: CASSHRQGPEAFF

V gene: TRBV25-1
clone size: many
J gene: TRBJ1-2
D gene: -
CDR3 DNA: TGTGCCAGCAGTGAACTAGCTAACTATGGCTACACCTTC
CDR3 protein: CASSELANYGYTF

V gene: TRBV20-1
clone size: many
J gene: TRBJ2-3
D gene: -
CDR3 DNA: TGCAGTGCTAGAGATTGGAGAGATACGCAGTATTTT
CDR3 protein: CSARDWRDTQYF

V gene: TRBV18
clone size: -
J gene: TRBJ1-1
D gene: -
CDR3 DNA: TGTGCCAGCTCACACCGGACGGTGGTGACTGAAGCTTTCTTT
CDR3 protein: CASSHRTVVTEAFF

V gene: TRBV10-2
clone size: many
J gene: TRBJ1-2
D gene: TRBD1
CDR3 DNA: TGCGCCAGCAGTGAGTCCAGGGGGCGTAGCTATGGCTACACCTTC
CDR3 protein: CASSESRGRSYGYTF

V gene: TRBV29-1
clone size: -
J gene: TRBJ2-5
D gene: TRBD2
CDR3 DNA: TGCAGCGCCCAGCGGGGGGCAGAAGAGACCCAGTACTTC
CDR3 protein: CSAQRGAEETQYF

V gene: TRBV7-6
clone size: few
J gene: TRBJ2-1
D gene: TRBD1
CDR3 DNA: TGTGCCAGCAGCAACAGGGGGTACTACAATGAGCAGTTCTTC
CDR3 protein: CASSNRGYYNEQFF

V gene: TRBV20-1
clone size: many
J gene: TRBJ2-7
D gene: TRBD2
CDR3 DNA: TGCAGTGCTAGAGACCCGACTAGCGGCTCCTACGAGCAGTACTTC
CDR3 protein: CSARDPTSGSYEQYF

V gene: TRBV7-9
clone size: many
J gene: TRBJ1-4
D gene: -
CDR3 DNA: TGTGCCAGCAGCGCGATGGGAGCAACTAATGAAAAACTGTTTTTT
CDR3 protein: CASSAMGATNEKLFF

V gene: TRBV5-5
clone size: many
J gene: TRBJ2-5
D gene: TRBD1
CDR3 DNA: TGTGCCAGCAGCTTACAGGGGGCGGCAGAGACCCAGTACTTC
CDR3 protein: CASSLQGAAETQYF

V gene: TRBV7-3
clone size: many
J gene: TRBJ1-2
D gene: -
CDR3 DNA: TGTGCCAGCAGCTTACAGTCCGGGCTCGGCTACACCTTC
CDR3 protein: CASSLQSGLGYTF

V gene: TRBV29-1
clone size: many
J gene: TRBJ1-5
D gene: -
CDR3 DNA: TGCAGCGTTGGAGGGGATCAGCCCCAGCATTTT
CDR3 protein: CSVGGDQPQHF

V gene: TRBV2
clone size: many
J gene: TRBJ2-3
D gene: -
CDR3 DNA: TGTGCCAGCAGTGACCCCCACTTAGATACGCAGTATTTT
CDR3 protein: CASSDPHLDTQYF

V gene: TRBV27
clone size: many
J gene: TRBJ2-3
D gene: TRBD2
CDR3 DNA: TGTGCCAGCAGCCTAGCGGGGGGGGGCACAGATACGCAGTATTTT
CDR3 protein: CASSLAGGGTDTQYF

V gene: TRBV20-1
clone size: many
J gene: TRBJ2-5
D gene: -
CDR3 DNA: TGCAGTGCTCGAGGGCCGGGGACGTTTGGGGAGACCCAGTACTTC
CDR3 protein: CSARGPGTFGETQYF

V gene: TRBV6-1
clone size: many
J gene: TRBJ1-2
D gene: -
CDR3 DNA: TGTGCCAGCAGGGGGTCTGGAGGGTATGGCTACACCTTC
CDR3 protein: CASRGSGGYGYTF

V gene: TRBV5-6
clone size: many
J gene: TRBJ1-5
D gene: -
CDR3 DNA: TGTGCCAGCAGTTTCTACCGGGACACCGACAATCAGCCCCAGCATTTT
CDR3 protein: CASSFYRDTDNQPQHF

V gene: TRBV9
clone size: many
J gene: TRBJ1-2
D gene: -
CDR3 DNA: TGTGCCAGCACCCTCTCCCCACAGACGCCCTCCTATGGCTACACCTTC
CDR3 protein: CASTLSPQTPSYGYTF

V gene: TRBV5-1
clone size: many
J gene: TRBJ2-7
D gene: -
CDR3 DNA: TGCGCCAGCAGCCGAGTGGGGCACGAGCAGTACTTC
CDR3 protein: CASSRVGHEQYF